This passage covers 7 T cell receptor beta chains from one sample sequenced in a study of blood T cell repertoires in COVID-19. Clones were sequenced by immunoSEQ multiplex PCR, and TCRdb holds only the in-frame ones, with some missing. The sample has 150,000 to 200,000 clones, about four fifths seen once. Sequenced sample: peripheral blood. These receptors all come from a man in his late teens or twenties with active or convalescent COVID-19.

The V gene is TRBV19, the J gene TRBJ1-5, with D possibly TRBD1 on 5 matching bases. The germline V gene encodes CDR1 LNHDA and CDR2 SQIVND (reference sequence). This CDR3 contains 15 residues. Trimming cost V 1 base and J 3 bases, with 10 bases left between them. The CDR3 here is CASSIVGGFNQPQHF. As DNA, the CDR3 is TGTGCCAGTAGTATAGTTGGGGGGTTCAATCAGCCCCAGCATTTT.

The rearrangement links TRBV3-1 (or the pseudogene TRBV3-2) to TRBJ2-2; TRBD1 might be the D (5 bases). This CDR3 has 14 amino acids. CDR1 is LGHDT, CDR2 YNNKEL, per germline (reference sequence). V was trimmed by 2 bases and J by 4 bases, leaving 8 bases between them. CDR3: CASSQSRATGELFF. The CDR3 nucleotides are TGTGCCAGCAGCCAATCCAGGGCCACCGGGGAGCTGTTTTTT.

The chain couples TRBV19 to TRBJ2-2, with 8 bases identical to TRBD1. V shed 6 bases, J shed 6 bases, and the junction held 6 bases outside the gene matches. The CDR3 length is 14 residues. CDR1 is LNHDA and CDR2 is SQIVND in the germline V gene (reference sequence). CDR3 nucleotides: TGTGCCAGTAGCGTCCCGGGACAGGCCGGGGAGCTGTTTTTT. Its translation is CASSVPGQAGELFF.

The V gene is TRBV9, the J gene TRBJ2-7; D might be TRBD1 (6 bases). The CDR3 is 13 residues long. CDR1 is SGDLS, CDR2 YYNGEE, per germline. The germline V and J ends were trimmed by 0 bases and 5 bases, with 9 bases remaining between them. The CDR3 spells CASSVGPGDEQYF. CDR3 in DNA: TGTGCCAGCAGCGTAGGCCCAGGGGACGAGCAGTACTTC.

The chain is built from TRBV28 and TRBJ2-7; possible D gene TRBD2, 6 bases. Per the germline V gene, CDR1 is MDHEN and CDR2 is SYDVKM. This CDR3 has 17 residues. The germline V and J ends were trimmed by 1 base and 3 bases, with 19 bases remaining between them. The CDR3 region is CASSLYKGMAGNYEQYF. The CDR3 coding sequence is TGTGCCAGCAGTTTATACAAAGGGATGGCGGGAAACTACGAGCAGTACTTC.

Details on this clone: Other DNA sequences in the sample encode the same CDR3. The chain uses TRBV6-5 and TRBJ1-5; 9 bases match TRBD1. Germline V gene data show CDR1 as MNHEY and CDR2 as SVGAGI. V was clipped by 6 bases and J by 4 bases; unmatched bases: 1. This CDR3 comprises 13 residues. The CDR3 loop reads CASRGQGNQPQHF. The DNA for the CDR3 is TGTGCCAGCAGAGGACAGGGGAATCAGCCCCAGCATTTT.

The chain carries TRBV29-1 and TRBJ1-1, with D possibly TRBD1 on 5 matching bases. The CDR3 loop spans 14 amino acids. Trimming left V 1 base short and J 4 bases short, with 13 bases between. CDR1 is SQVTM and CDR2 is ANQGSEA in the germline V gene. CDR3 amino acids: CSVEGSQGGTEAFF. For the CDR3, the DNA is TGCAGCGTTGAAGGGTCGCAGGGAGGCACTGAAGCTTTCTTT.